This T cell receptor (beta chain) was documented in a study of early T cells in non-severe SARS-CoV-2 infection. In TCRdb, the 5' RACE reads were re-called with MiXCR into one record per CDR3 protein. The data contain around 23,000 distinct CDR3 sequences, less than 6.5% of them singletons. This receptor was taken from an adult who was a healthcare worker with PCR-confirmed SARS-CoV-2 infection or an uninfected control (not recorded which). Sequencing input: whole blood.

CDR3 DNA sequence: TGTGCCAGCAGTAAAGGGACTCAGGGGCTTACCGGGGAGCTGTTTTTT. It specifies CASSKGTQGLTGELFF. The chain employs TRBV28 and TRBJ2-2; D may correspond to TRBD1 or TRBD2 (6 bases each). Looked up from germline, CDR1 is MDHEN and CDR2 is SYDVKM. V gave up 5 bases and J gave up 5 bases, with 18 bases separating them. This CDR3 is built from 16 residues.